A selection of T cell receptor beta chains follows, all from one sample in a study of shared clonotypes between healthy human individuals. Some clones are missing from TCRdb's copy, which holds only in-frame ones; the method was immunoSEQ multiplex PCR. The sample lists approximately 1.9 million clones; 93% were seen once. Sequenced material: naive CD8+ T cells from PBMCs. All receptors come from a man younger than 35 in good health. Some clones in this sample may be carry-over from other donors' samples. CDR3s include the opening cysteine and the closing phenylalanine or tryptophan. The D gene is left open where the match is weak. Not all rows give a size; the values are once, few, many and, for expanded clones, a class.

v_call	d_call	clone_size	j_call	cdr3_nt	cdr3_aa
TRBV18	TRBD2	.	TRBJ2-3	TGTGCCAGCTCACCTCGAGCGGGAGTTGACACAGATACGCAGTATTTT	CASSPRAGVDTDTQYF
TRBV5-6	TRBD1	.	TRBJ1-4	TGTGCCAGCAGCTTAGCCCCGGGACAGAGGAATGAAAAACTGTTTTTT	CASSLAPGQRNEKLFF
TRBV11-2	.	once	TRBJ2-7	TGTGCCAGCAGCTTAGATTCCACGGCTGTCGAGCAGTACTTC	CASSLDSTAVEQYF
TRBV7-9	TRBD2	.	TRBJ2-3	TGTGCCAGCAGCCCCCAGGTCCTAGCGGTAAGCACAGATACGCAGTATTTT	CASSPQVLAVSTDTQYF
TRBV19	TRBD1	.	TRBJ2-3	TGTGCCAGTAGCTTCCGGGACAGGGCAGGAGATACGCAGTATTTT	CASSFRDRAGDTQYF
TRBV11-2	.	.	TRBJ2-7	TGTGCCAGCAGCTTAGATGGGCAGGGTTCCCCTCTCTACGAGCAGTACTTC	CASSLDGQGSPLYEQYF
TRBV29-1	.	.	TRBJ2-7	TGCAGCGTCGTAGCTAGGAACTACGAGCAGTACTTC	CSVVARNYEQYF
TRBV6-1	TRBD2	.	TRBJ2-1	TGTGCCAGCAGTGTCGGCGGGAGGAACCGGGCCTACAATGAGCAGTTCTTC	CASSVGGRNRAYNEQFF
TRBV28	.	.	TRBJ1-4	TGTGCCAGCAGTCCCAGATTGGAAAAACTGTTTTTT	CASSPRLEKLFF
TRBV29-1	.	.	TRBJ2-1	TGCAGCGTCAGCGGTTACAATGAGCAGTTCTTC	CSVSGYNEQFF
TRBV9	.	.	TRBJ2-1	TGTGCCAGCAGCGTCCGGACAGCCGGTAATGAGCAGTTCTTC	CASSVRTAGNEQFF
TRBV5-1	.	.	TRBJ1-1	TGCGCCAGCAGCGGGGACCTGAACACTGAAGCTTTCTTT	CASSGDLNTEAFF
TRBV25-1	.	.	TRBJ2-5	TGTGCCAGCAGCACTGACAGCCAAGAGACCCAGTACTTC	CASSTDSQETQYF
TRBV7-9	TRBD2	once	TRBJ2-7	TGTGCCAGCAGACGTAGCGGGACATACGAGCAGTACTTC	CASRRSGTYEQYF
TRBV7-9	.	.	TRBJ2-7	TGTGCCAGCAGCTTTGGTAGCTCCTACGAGCAGTACTTC	CASSFGSSYEQYF
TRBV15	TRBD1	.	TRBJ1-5	TGTGCCACCAGCAGAGAGGCAGGGGGCTGGGTCAATCAGCCCCAGCATTTT	CATSREAGGWVNQPQHF
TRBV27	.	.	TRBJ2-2	TGTGCCAGCAGAGCTACAACGGGAGTGGGAACCGGGGAGCTGTTTTTT	CASRATTGVGTGELFF
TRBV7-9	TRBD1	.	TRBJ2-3	TGTGCCAGCAGCTACAGGGGAACGGCAGATACGCAGTATTTT	CASSYRGTADTQYF
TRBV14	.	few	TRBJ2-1	TGTGCCAGCAGCCAAGATCTCGGGGCCTTGAGTGAGCAGTTCTTC	CASSQDLGALSEQFF
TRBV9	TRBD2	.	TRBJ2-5	TGTGCCAGCAGCGTTTTAGCGGGAGAAGAGACCCAGTACTTC	CASSVLAGEETQYF
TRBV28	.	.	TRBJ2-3	TGTGCCAGCACCTTATTCTTGGGGAAAGTCGCAGATACGCAGTATTTT	CASTLFLGKVADTQYF
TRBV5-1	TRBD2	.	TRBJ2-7	TGCGCCAGCTCGCCGCGGGGGGCCTCCTACGAGCAGTACTTC	CASSPRGASYEQYF
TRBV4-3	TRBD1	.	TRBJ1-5	TGCGCCAGCAGCCAAGATCCCCCCGGGACAGTCTCGTCTTATAGCAATCAGCCCCAGCATTTT	CASSQDPPGTVSSYSNQPQHF
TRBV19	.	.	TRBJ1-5	TGTGCCAGTCTCTCCGGGAATCAGCCCCAGCATTTT	CASLSGNQPQHF